This T cell receptor beta chain was recovered during a study of identical twins. The CDR3 consists of 13 residues. One entry per CDR3 protein results from TCRdb running MiXCR on the 5' RACE reads. The profile shows around 650,000 distinct CDR3 sequences, around 7.5% of them singletons. This sample was also put to use in a study of yellow fever vaccine responses in identical twins.

Source material: PBMCs. The receptor was isolated from a woman aged 18-29 years in good health. The gene calls are TRBV21-1 and TRBJ2-1; TRBD2 is the table's D call, not checked against the DNA. TRBV21-1 is given as a pseudogene. CDR3: CASRASGRPEQFF. The CDR3 DNA follows: TGTGCCAGCAGGGCTAGCGGGAGGCCTGAGCAGTTCTTC.